Each of the 21 T cell receptor beta chains below was sequenced from the same sample in a study of T cells in Graves' hyperthyroidism and ophthalmopathy. From RNA transcripts, TCR beta CDR3 regions were amplified. A set of HTBI primers served as the primers for a first-round RT-PCR of the TCR CDR3. TCRdb reanalysed the multiplex PCR reads using MiXCR and keeps one entry per CDR3 protein. The repertoire holds about 520,000 distinct CDR3 sequences, with 20% to 25% as singletons. The material sequenced was blood. The receptors come from a man between 18 and 35 years old with Graves' hyperthyroidism.

This clonotype was observed at least ten times. The J gene is TRBJ1-2, the V gene TRBV6-1, with D tentatively TRBD1 (5 bases). The CDR3 contains 14 residues. V lost 6 bases and J lost 6, with 17 bases in between. Germline values: CDR1 MNHNS, CDR2 SASEGT. DNA for the CDR3: TGTGCCAGCAGCACCCCGGGGGAAGCGCATGGCTACACCTTC. It encodes CASSTPGEAHGYTF.

The chain is built from TRBV6-1 and TRBJ2-7, with a tentative D call TRBD2 (6 bases). V lost 6 bases to trimming and J lost 6 bases, with 18 bases between them. CDR3 size: 14 residues. Germline V CDR1 and CDR2: MNHNS, SASEGT. CDR3 DNA sequence: TGTGCCAGCAGCCCGGCCGGGAGTAGGGGCGAGCAGTACTTC. It encodes CASSPAGSRGEQYF.

This clonotype was detected ten times or more. V is TRBV12-3 or TRBV12-4 and J is TRBJ2-7; 8 positions agree with TRBD2. This CDR3 has 12 amino acids. V shed 8 bases and J 5 bases; nucleotides not matched to a gene: 5. CDR3 protein: CASSAGGDEQYF. The CDR3 DNA reads as TGTGCCAGCTCCGCGGGGGGCGACGAGCAGTACTTC.

The table lists this clonotype with a count of one. This chain joins TRBV6-1 and TRBJ1-5; 7 bases line up with TRBD1. The CDR3 spans 15 residues. V lost 7 bases to trimming and J lost 6 bases; unmatched junction nucleotides: 12. CDR1 is MNHNS, CDR2 SASEGT, per germline. In DNA, the CDR3 is TGTGCCAGCAACGCCCAGACAGGGCGACGTCAGCCCCAGCATTTT. Translating it yields CASNAQTGRRQPQHF.

This clonotype was recorded many times. The rearrangement links TRBV7-2 to TRBJ2-7; TRBD1 matches 7 bases. The CDR3 has 15 amino acids. J gave up 6 bases and V 2 bases, and 10 bases lay outside the gene matches. The germline V gene has CDR1 SGHTA and CDR2 FQGNSA. CDR3 DNA sequence: TGTGCCAGCAGCTTAAAGGGGGCCGGGACCGTCGAGCAGTACTTC. Protein sequence: CASSLKGAGTVEQYF.

This clonotype was observed many times. CDR3 coding DNA: TGCAGTGCTGAGAGGGAGGGAAGCTCCTACGAGCAGTACTTC. The encoded protein is CSAEREGSSYEQYF. V usage is TRBV20-1 and J usage is TRBJ2-7; 7 nucleotides agree with TRBD2. Trimming at V came to 5 bases and at J to 0 bases, leaving 7 bases not matched to a gene. The CDR3 contains 14 residues. Per the germline V gene, CDR1 is DFQATT and CDR2 is SNEGSKA (reference sequence).

This clonotype was detected many times. V is TRBV3-1 and J is TRBJ1-3; D remains unclear. The CDR3 totals 15 residues. Germline values: CDR1 LGHDT, CDR2 YNNKEL (reference sequence). With 2 bases removed from V and 0 bases from J, the gap between germline ends came to 8 bases. For the CDR3, the DNA is TGTGCCAGCAGCCAAATGGGGATCTCTGGAAACACCATATATTTT. As protein: CASSQMGISGNTIYF. Drawing the rest from reference TRBV3-1 and TRBJ1-3, the complete variable domain is DTAVSQTPKYLVTQMGNDKSIKCEQNLGHDTMYWYKQDSKKFLKIMFSYNNKELIINETVPNRFSPKSPDKAHLNLHINSLELGDSAVYFCASSQMGISGNTIYFGEGSWLTVV.

This clonotype was seen a few times. Just one base apart from a much larger clone, this may be a read error. This chain connects TRBV24-1 to TRBJ2-7; D could derive from TRBD1 or TRBD2 (5 bases each). The V gene's germline CDR1 is KGHDR and CDR2 SFDVKD. The length of the CDR3 is 14 residues. For the CDR3, the DNA is TGTGCCACCCGGGACGAAGGATCGGCCTACGAGCAGTGCTTC. This gives the protein CATRDEGSAYEQCF.

Only a few counts were recorded for this clonotype. V and J are TRBV29-1 and TRBJ2-6, with D perhaps matching TRBD1 (6 bases). Germline lookup yields CDR1 SQVTM and CDR2 ANQGSEA. The V end lost 4 bases, the J end lost 4 bases, and 17 bases lay between the germline ends. The CDR3 sequence is 16 residues long. This chain's CDR3 is CSVGTLQGSGANVLTF. CDR3 coding DNA: TGCAGCGTTGGGACCCTACAGGGATCCGGGGCCAACGTCCTGACTTTC. The full variable domain, rest sourced from reference TRBV29-1 and TRBJ2-6, is SAVISQKPSRDICQRGTSLTIQCQVDSQVTMMFWYRQQPGQSLTLIATANQGSEATYESGFVIDKFPISRPNLTFSTLTVSNMSPEDSSIYLCSVGTLQGSGANVLTFGAGSRLTVL.

This clonotype showed up just a few times. J is TRBJ2-5 and V is TRBV11-3, with 7 bases aligning to TRBD2. Germline V gene sequence: CDR1 SGHNT, CDR2 YENEEA. The CDR3 consists of 15 residues. The ends lost 1 base at V and 3 bases at J; junction bases unmatched: 5. The DNA of the CDR3 is TGTGCCAGCAGCTTAGTGGGCGCGGGGGAAGAGACCCAGTACTTC. This codes for CASSLVGAGEETQYF.

This clonotype was recorded at least ten times. The V gene is TRBV6-1, the J gene TRBJ1-2, with 7 bases aligning to TRBD1. CDR3 size: 16 residues. CDR1 and CDR2 from the germline V gene are MNHNS and SASEGT. V shed 2 bases and J 2 bases; nucleotides not matched to a gene: 8. CDR3 bases: TGTGCCAGCAGTGAAATCCGGAAAGGGGGCAACTATGGCTACACCTTC. Protein product: CASSEIRKGGNYGYTF.

This clonotype appeared many times. The rearrangement links TRBV6-5 to TRBJ1-2; D uncertain. Trimming left V 0 bases short and J 5 bases short, with 13 bases between. The CDR3 has 15 amino acids. The germline V gene encodes CDR1 MNHEY and CDR2 SVGAGI. The CDR3 protein is CASSYSTAASYGYTF. The CDR3 DNA sequence: TGTGCCAGCAGTTACTCCACAGCGGCAAGTTATGGCTACACCTTC.

This clonotype was observed at least ten times. As DNA, the CDR3 is TGTGCCACCAGCAGAGATCGCCGGGGGGAAAACACTGAAGCTTTCTTT. This sequence encodes CATSRDRRGENTEAFF. The chain recombines TRBV15 with TRBJ1-1; D is possibly TRBD1 (5 bases). Germline CDR1 is LNHNV and CDR2 is YYDKDF (reference sequence). V was cut by 0 bases and J by 2 bases, with 13 bases left in between. There are 16 residues in the CDR3.

The sample holds many counts of this clonotype. This sequence joins TRBV20-1 and TRBJ1-2; maybe TRBD1 (6 bases). CDR1 and CDR2 (germline): DFQATT, SNEGSKA (reference sequence). The CDR3 contains 16 residues. Trimming stripped 0 bases from V and 6 bases from J, with 20 bases between. As DNA, the CDR3 is TGCAGTGCTAGAGATCTCAGCTTCAGGAGACAGGATGGCTACACCTTC. It specifies CSARDLSFRRQDGYTF.

In its sample, this clonotype was seen many times. CDR3 coding DNA: TGTGCCAGCAGCAAGTGGGGTGAAGCTTTCTTT. This translates into CASSKWGEAFF. The chain is built from TRBV11-2 and TRBJ1-1; no firm D call. V lost 5 bases and J 7 bases, leaving 8 bases between the germline ends. The CDR3 spans 11 residues. Germline CDR1 is SGHAT and CDR2 is FQNNGV.

In its sample, this clonotype was seen many times. The chain has TRBV5-1 and TRBJ1-1; D is ambiguous. The CDR3 covers 13 residues. V was cut by 0 bases and J by 8 bases, with 11 bases left in between. CDR1 is SGHRS and CDR2 is YFSETQ in the germline V gene. DNA of the CDR3: TGCGCCAGCAGCTTGGGTCCAGGAGGGGAAGCTTTCTTT. Translated: CASSLGPGGEAFF.

Concerning this clonotype itself: One junction end disagrees with the germline gene, perhaps due to a read error. The chain carries TRBV12-3 or TRBV12-4 and TRBJ2-5; weak D call: TRBD2 (6 bases). There are 13 residues in the CDR3. CDR3 sequence (DNA): TGTTCCAGCTCCTCGGGCGGGGAGGAGACCCAGTACTTC. Residues: CSSSSGGEETQYF.

This clonotype was seen a few times. This chain connects TRBV7-9 to TRBJ1-3, with D tentatively TRBD1 (5 bases). Trimming removed 0 bases at V and 2 bases at J, with 8 bases between. CDR3 length: 15 residues. The V gene's germline CDR1 is SEHNR and CDR2 FQNEAQ (reference sequence). The CDR3 nucleotides read TGTGCCAGCAGCTTAGCCAGGGAAGCTGGAAACACCATATATTTT. Protein: CASSLAREAGNTIYF.

The table lists this clonotype with a few counts. The rearrangement links TRBV27 to TRBJ1-6; no reliable D call. V shed 7 bases and J shed 9 bases, with 13 bases lying between them. This CDR3 is built from 13 residues. Germline CDR1 reads MNHEY; CDR2 reads SMNVEV (reference sequence). The CDR3 region is CASTPGCCSPLHF. In DNA form, the CDR3 reads TGTGCCAGCACCCCCGGGTGTTGTTCACCCCTCCACTTT.

This chain connects TRBV11-1 to TRBJ2-7; TRBD2 matches at 11 bases. The J segment lost 0 bases and the V segment lost 4 bases, leaving 8 bases of the junction unmatched. The CDR3 is made up of 17 amino acids. The V gene's germline CDR1 is SGHAT and CDR2 FQDESV (reference sequence). Written as DNA, the CDR3 is TGTGCCAGCAGCTCTTTAACTAGCGGGGGACCCTCCTACGAGCAGTACTTC. Encoded protein: CASSSLTSGGPSYEQYF.

This clonotype was seen a few times. This CDR3 is CASSEGRYTGELFF. The CDR3 nucleotides read TGTGCCAGCAGTGAGGGCAGGTACACCGGGGAGCTGTTTTTT. The chain is built from TRBV6-4 and TRBJ2-2, with no clear D. Germline V gives CDR1 MRHNA, CDR2 SNTAGT. V lost 3 bases, J lost 3 bases, and 8 bases lay in between. The CDR3 has 14 residues.